The clone carrying this T cell receptor (beta chain) was counted ten times or more. The target antigen is unknown. This entry comes from a study of read filtering for tumor transcriptome and immune sequencing. Study details: DNase treatment preceded whole-transcriptome library preparation.

Findings and caveats of the study: Compared with RNA-seq, IR-seq gave much higher clonotype depth and reliability. In IR-seq, single-read clonotypes were 70% to 85% of clonotypes but approximately 3.2% of reads. Correlation between methods rose after single-read clonotypes were removed.

CDR3 length: 15 residues. Per the germline V gene, CDR1 is SGHAT and CDR2 is FQNNGV. Trimming removed 5 bases from V and 4 bases from J; junction bases left unmatched: 8. The library was built from roughly 400 ng RNA with molecular barcoded adaptors for alpha/delta and beta/gamma chains. Via MiXCR, TCRdb re-called the reads, giving one row per CDR3 protein. The sample shows about 27,000 distinct CDR3 sequences, 13% to 15% of them seen only once. The rearrangement joins TRBV11-2 to TRBJ2-1; 7 positions agree with TRBD1. The TCR originated in a donor aged 40 or over with multiple myeloma. Sample: a population of CD138-negative cells sorted from bone marrow. The CDR3: CASSPRTGQYNEQFF. The CDR3 DNA reads TGTGCCAGCAGCCCTAGGACAGGTCAATACAATGAGCAGTTCTTC.